Listed below are T cell receptor beta chains from one sample, sequenced in a study of blood T cell repertoires in COVID-19. Clones were sequenced by immunoSEQ multiplex PCR, and TCRdb holds only the in-frame ones, with some missing. The sample has about 120,000 clones, approximately 80% seen once. Sample: peripheral blood. The receptors were sampled from a woman aged 60 to 75 with acute or convalescent COVID-19. Both conserved end residues are part of each CDR3. A D gene is named only where the DNA matches it firmly. Part of the rows lack a size; the others show once, few, many or a class for expanded clones.

clone_size	j_call	d_call	v_call	cdr3_nt	cdr3_aa
.	TRBJ1-2	TRBD1	TRBV7-6	TGTGCCAGCGGCCCCGGGACAGGCAGTGATAACTATGGCTACACCTTC	CASGPGTGSDNYGYTF
once	TRBJ1-5	.	TRBV28	TGTGCCAGCACCCAAAGGGACTTCAATCAGCCCCAGCATTTT	CASTQRDFNQPQHF
.	TRBJ2-2	TRBD2	TRBV5-1	TGCGCCAGCAGCTTGGCTCCTAGCGGGGGAATCACCGGGGAGCTGTTTTTT	CASSLAPSGGITGELFF
.	TRBJ1-2	.	TRBV6-5	TGTGCCAGCAGACCTATCACAGGGTCCTATGGCTACACCTTC	CASRPITGSYGYTF
.	TRBJ2-2	.	TRBV5-6	TGTGCCAGCAGCTTGGGTGGTTGGCTAGTGAACACCGGGGAGCTGTTTTTT	CASSLGGWLVNTGELFF
.	TRBJ2-7	TRBD2	TRBV5-4	TGTGCCAGCAGCAAGCCGACTAGCGGGGGTTACTACGAGCAGTACTTC	CASSKPTSGGYYEQYF
.	TRBJ2-3	TRBD2	TRBV29-1	TGCAGCGTGGACGGGATGACTAGCGGCACAGATACGCAGTATTTT	CSVDGMTSGTDTQYF
.	TRBJ2-3	.	TRBV30	TGTGCCTGGAGCGCATACAAAGATACGCAGTATTTT	CAWSAYKDTQYF
.	TRBJ2-3	.	TRBV19	TGTGCCAGTAGGCCGGGATCCGTCCTTGGGGATACGCAGTATTTT	CASRPGSVLGDTQYF
few	TRBJ1-5	.	TRBV4-2	TGTGCCAGCAGCCAAGAAGGCGGAGGGACGTGGCCCCAGCATTTT	CASSQEGGGTWPQHF
.	TRBJ1-2	.	TRBV6-5	TGTGCCAGCACCGACTGGCAGTCCTTTAACTATGGCTACACCTTC	CASTDWQSFNYGYTF
.	TRBJ2-5	TRBD2	TRBV6-5	TGTGCCAGCAGTTACTCGAAGTCTGGGAGGGGGACCCAGTACTTC	CASSYSKSGRGTQYF
.	TRBJ1-1	TRBD1	TRBV5-1	TGCGCCAGCAGCCCCCGGACAGGGGCGATTGAAGCTTTCTTT	CASSPRTGAIEAFF
.	TRBJ1-2	.	TRBV7-6	TGTGCCAGCAGCCCAGGACCGGGACAATTTTATGGCTACACCTTC	CASSPGPGQFYGYTF
.	TRBJ2-7	TRBD1	TRBV5-6	TGTGCCAGCAGCCGGCCAGGGACAGATTCCTACGAGCAGTACTTC	CASSRPGTDSYEQYF
.	TRBJ2-1	.	TRBV13	TGTGCCAGCGCGAGCTCCTACAATGAGCAGTTCTTC	CASASSYNEQFF